This TCR beta chain stems from a study of regulatory T cells in long-lasting Graves disease. This clonotype was seen ten or more times. To make TCR beta libraries, researchers used iRepertoire HTBI primers and Arm-PCR of CDR3 regions. From the multiplex PCR reads, TCRdb called clonotypes with MiXCR, one entry per CDR3 protein. The repertoire consists of 400,000 to 500,000 distinct CDR3 sequences, with 14% to 15% occurring once and the leading ten covering approximately 8%. Time point: newly diagnosed GD, antithyroid drugs for less than 3 months. The TCR library used RNA extracted from PBMCs. The CDR3 loop spans 13 amino acids. The V gene's germline CDR1 is MNHEY and CDR2 SVGAGI. V was pared by 3 bases and J by 1 base, with 6 bases between. This sample also appeared in a second study, on T cells in Graves' hyperthyroidism and ophthalmopathy. That source reports: Uncontrolled infection, other autoimmune disease, pregnancy or lactation excluded patients.

This sequence was found in a woman aged 40 to 50 with Graves disease. V is TRBV6-5 and J is TRBJ1-1; D is unresolved. Sample: peripheral blood mononuclear cells (PBMCs), taken at new diagnosis, from a patient treated with antithyroid drugs. The CDR3 loop is CASSYKGNTEAFF. Here the CDR3 DNA reads TGTGCCAGCAGTTATAAGGGGAACACTGAAGCTTTCTTT.